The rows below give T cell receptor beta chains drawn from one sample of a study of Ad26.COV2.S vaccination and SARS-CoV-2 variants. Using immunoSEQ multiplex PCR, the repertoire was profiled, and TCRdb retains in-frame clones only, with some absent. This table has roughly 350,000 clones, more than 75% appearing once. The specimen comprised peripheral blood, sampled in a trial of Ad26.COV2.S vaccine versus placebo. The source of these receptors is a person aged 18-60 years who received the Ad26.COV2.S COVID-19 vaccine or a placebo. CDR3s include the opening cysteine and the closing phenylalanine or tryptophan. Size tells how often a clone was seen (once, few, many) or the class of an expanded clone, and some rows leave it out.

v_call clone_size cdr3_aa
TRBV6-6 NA CASSYSSYRYGYTF
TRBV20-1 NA CSASPTGVGNTIYF
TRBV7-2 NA CASSPSGGAGDTQYF
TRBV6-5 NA CASLYGQANYGYTF
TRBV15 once CATSRGDRDGTEAFF
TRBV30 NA CAWSSPGTGGQPQHF
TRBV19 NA CASSIGGSNQPQHF
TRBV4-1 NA CASSHPDRGWEKLFF
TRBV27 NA CASSLRVSTDTQYF
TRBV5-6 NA CASRPFDTLFSYEQYF
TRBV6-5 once CASSLSPGVGFGYTF
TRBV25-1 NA CASSWTGGRTGELFF
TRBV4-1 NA CASSQGVSGEPQETQYF
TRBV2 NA CASRGMNTEAFF
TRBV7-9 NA CASSLGPGGDEQFF
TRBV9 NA CASSAQRGGVGNTIYF
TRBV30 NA CAWSVGGGLRADTQYF
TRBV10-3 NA CAISESLGATGNTIYF
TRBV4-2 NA CASSQAAGNTGELFF
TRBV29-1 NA CSATFRTGRGSGNTIYF
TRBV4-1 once CASSQADRVHEQYF
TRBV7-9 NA CASSLVRPEGYTF
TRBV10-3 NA CAISESGVSRPGDTQYF
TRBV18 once CASSPPAQGADTQYF
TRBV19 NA CASSGRTGLDETQYF
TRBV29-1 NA CTTGGGRLYNEQFF
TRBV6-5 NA CASSYGGSTEAFF
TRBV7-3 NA CASSLNGGWTEAFF
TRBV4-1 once CASSQEKGDSQALNEQFF
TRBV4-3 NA CASSPSQGYEQYF
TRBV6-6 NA CASSFRSAETQYF
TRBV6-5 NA CASKLGLGNEQFF
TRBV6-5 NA CASSYSRAGYNEQFF
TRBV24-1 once CATSTLSTDTQYF
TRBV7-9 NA CASSQESTGGYGYTF
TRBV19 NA CASSEGGGYSPLHF
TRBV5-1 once CASSSTGIANYGYTF
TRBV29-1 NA CSAGTGGNQPQHF
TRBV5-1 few CASVSSYNEQFF
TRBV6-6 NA CASSQGGNYGYTF
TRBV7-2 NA CASSLGSGVAEAFF
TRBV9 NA CASTTSAATYNEQFF
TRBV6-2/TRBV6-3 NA CASSYSIATRGGLDEQYF
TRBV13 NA CASSQTGGLSYEQYF
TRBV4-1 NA CASSRQVGGNYGYTF
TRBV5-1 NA CASSLGGGFNEQYF
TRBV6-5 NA CASSDRVTYEQYF
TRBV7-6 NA CASSSGQGLAGANVLTF
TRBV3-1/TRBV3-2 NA CASSQEDRPLLGYTF
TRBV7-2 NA CASSLGRTGDSPLHF
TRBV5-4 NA CASRGDPNTEAFF
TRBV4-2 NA CASSQSAGGPPGELFF
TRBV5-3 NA CARVATNTGELFF